This record concerns one T cell receptor (beta chain) sequence. Its antigen is still unknown. This sample was included in a study of PD-L1 blockade in urothelial cancer. Study-level findings and limits: Better survival was forecast by a pretreatment blood TCR clonality below the median.

The CDR3 is 15 residues long. From germline, CDR1 is KGHSH and CDR2 LQKENI. The V and J ends lost 4 bases and 6 bases, in that order; junction bases with no gene match: 12. The time point is: pretreatment peripheral blood. Between 1 and 8 samples per patient were obtained, pretreatment and on-treatment. Profiled with immunoSEQ multiplex PCR; TCRdb holds only in-frame clones, not every one. The table shows tens of thousands of clones, with roughly 80% occurring only once. This chain links TRBV18 with TRBJ2-7; the match to TRBD1 covers 7 bases. This sequence was found in a man aged 55 to 70 with urothelial cancer. The specimen comprised PBMCs, sampled around atezolizumab (anti-PD-L1) treatment. The CDR3 DNA sequence: TGTGCCAGCTCACTGGCCCGACAGGGAAGCGGCGAGCAGTACTTC. Translation gives CASSLARQGSGEQYF.